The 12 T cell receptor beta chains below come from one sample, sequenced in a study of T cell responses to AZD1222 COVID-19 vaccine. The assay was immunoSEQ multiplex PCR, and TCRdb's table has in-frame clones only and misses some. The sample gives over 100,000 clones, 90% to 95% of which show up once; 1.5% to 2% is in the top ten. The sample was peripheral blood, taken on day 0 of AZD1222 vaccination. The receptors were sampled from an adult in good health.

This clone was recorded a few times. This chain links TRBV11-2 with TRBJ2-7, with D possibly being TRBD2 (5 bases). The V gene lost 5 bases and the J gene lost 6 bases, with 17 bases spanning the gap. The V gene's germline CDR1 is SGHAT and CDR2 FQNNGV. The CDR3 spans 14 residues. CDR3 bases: TGTGCCAGCAGCCTTCGAGAGGGTAGGGCCGAGCAGTACTTC. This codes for CASSLREGRAEQYF.

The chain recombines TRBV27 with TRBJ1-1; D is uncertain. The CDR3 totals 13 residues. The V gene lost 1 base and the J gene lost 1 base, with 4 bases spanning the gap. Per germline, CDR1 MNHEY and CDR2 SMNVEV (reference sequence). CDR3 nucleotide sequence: TGTGCCAGCAGTTTATATGCGAACACTGAAGCTTTCTTT. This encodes CASSLYANTEAFF.

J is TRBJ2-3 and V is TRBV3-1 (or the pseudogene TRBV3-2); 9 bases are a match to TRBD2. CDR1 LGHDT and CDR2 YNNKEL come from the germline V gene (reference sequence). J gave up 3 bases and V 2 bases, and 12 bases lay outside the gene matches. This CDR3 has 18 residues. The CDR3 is CASSQPHMGGRETDTQYF. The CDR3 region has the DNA TGTGCCAGCAGCCAACCGCACATGGGCGGGAGGGAGACAGATACGCAGTATTTT.

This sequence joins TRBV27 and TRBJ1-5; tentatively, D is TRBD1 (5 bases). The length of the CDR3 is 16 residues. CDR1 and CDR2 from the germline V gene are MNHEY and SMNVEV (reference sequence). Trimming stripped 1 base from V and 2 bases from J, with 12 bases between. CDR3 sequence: CASSLFVGGGNQPQHF. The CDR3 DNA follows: TGTGCCAGCAGTTTATTTGTTGGGGGTGGCAATCAGCCCCAGCATTTT.

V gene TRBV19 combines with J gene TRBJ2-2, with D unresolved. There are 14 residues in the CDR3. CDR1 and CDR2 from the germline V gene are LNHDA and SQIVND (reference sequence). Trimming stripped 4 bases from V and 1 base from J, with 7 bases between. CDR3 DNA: TGTGCCAGTAGTACCAGACTGAACACCGGGGAGCTGTTTTTT. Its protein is CASSTRLNTGELFF.

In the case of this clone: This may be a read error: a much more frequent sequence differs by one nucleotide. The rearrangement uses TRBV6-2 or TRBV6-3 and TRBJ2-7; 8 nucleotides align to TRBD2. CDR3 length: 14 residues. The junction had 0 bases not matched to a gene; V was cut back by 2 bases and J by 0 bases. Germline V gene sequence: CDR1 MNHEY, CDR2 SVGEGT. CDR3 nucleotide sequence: TGTGCCAGCAGTTACGGGACTAGCTCCTACGAGCAGTACTTC. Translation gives CASSYGTSSYEQYF.

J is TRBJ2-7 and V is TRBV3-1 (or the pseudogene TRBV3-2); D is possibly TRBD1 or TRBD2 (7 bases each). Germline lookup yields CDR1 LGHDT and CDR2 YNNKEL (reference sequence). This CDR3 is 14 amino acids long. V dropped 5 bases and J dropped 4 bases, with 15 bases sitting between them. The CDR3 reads CASSVQGGPYEQYF. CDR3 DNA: TGTGCCAGCAGCGTCCAGGGGGGGCCGTACGAGCAGTACTTC.

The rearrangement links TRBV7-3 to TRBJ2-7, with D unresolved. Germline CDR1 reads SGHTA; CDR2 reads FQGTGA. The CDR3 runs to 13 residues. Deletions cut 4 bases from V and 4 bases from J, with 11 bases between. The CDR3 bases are TGTGCCAGCAGCTACGGACCCAGATACGAGCAGTACTTC. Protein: CASSYGPRYEQYF.

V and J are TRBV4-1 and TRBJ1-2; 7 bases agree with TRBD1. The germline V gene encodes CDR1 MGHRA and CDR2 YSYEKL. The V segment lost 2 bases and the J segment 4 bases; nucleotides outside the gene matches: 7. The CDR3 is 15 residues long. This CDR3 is CASSQPGTAFYGYTF. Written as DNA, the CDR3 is TGCGCCAGCAGCCAACCGGGGACAGCCTTCTATGGCTACACCTTC.

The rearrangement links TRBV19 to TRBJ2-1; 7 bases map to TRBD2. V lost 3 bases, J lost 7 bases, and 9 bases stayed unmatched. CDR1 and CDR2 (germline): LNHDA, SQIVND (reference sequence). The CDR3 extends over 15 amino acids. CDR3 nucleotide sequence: TGTGCCAGTAGTATGCTGGCGGGAGTTGGGAATGAGCAGTTCTTC. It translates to CASSMLAGVGNEQFF.

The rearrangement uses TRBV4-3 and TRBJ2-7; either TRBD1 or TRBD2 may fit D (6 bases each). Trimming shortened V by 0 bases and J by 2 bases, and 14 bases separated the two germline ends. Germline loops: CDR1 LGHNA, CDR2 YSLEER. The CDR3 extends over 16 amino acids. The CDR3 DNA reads TGCGCCAGCAGCCAAGATAGGGGGGCCTACCCCTACGAGCAGTACTTC. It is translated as CASSQDRGAYPYEQYF.

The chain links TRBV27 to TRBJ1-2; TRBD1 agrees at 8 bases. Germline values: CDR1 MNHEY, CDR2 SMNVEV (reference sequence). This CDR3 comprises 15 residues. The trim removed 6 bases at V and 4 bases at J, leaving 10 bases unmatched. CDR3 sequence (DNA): TGTGCCAGCAGGCCTCCGGGACAGGCTTTCTATGGCTACACCTTC. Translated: CASRPPGQAFYGYTF.